This entry describes one T cell receptor (beta chain). The data originate from a study of T cell changes during pregnancy in multiple sclerosis. Sequencing used immunoSEQ multiplex PCR; TCRdb keeps in-frame clones, though not all of them. The sample carries approximately 41,000 clones, almost 95% recorded once. CDR1 is PRHDT and CDR2 is FYEKMQ in the germline V gene (reference sequence). The trim removed 3 bases at V and 3 bases at J, leaving 5 bases unmatched. The CDR3 runs to 15 residues. Sequences were derived from CD8+ T cells from peripheral blood mononuclear cells, sampled in the third trimester of pregnancy. The rearrangement links TRBV13 to TRBJ1-1, with TRBD1 matching 9 bases. This TCR came from a female donor with multiple sclerosis, enrolled in a pregnancy study. The CDR3 DNA reads TGTGCCAGCAGCTTTACAGGGGGCGTACACACTGAAGCTTTCTTT. Its translation: CASSFTGGVHTEAFF.